This T cell receptor (beta chain) was sequenced for a study of blood T cells in healthy people across ages. CDR1 and CDR2 from the germline V gene are MDHEN and SYDVKM. The CDR3 consists of 15 residues. V was cut by 3 bases and J by 0 bases, with 8 bases left in between. A second about 6 to 12 cycle PCR used barcoded and J-beta primers. TCRdb recomputed calls from the 5' RACE reads with MiXCR, one row per CDR3 protein. The data contain hundreds of thousands of distinct CDR3 sequences, around 25% of them singletons. This same sample was also taken into another study, of T cells of mothers and their children. Per that study: The sample comes from several healthy Caucasian donors: mothers and children. Reads obtained per mother exceeded 8.5 million TCR beta CDR3 reads, with roughly 3 million obtained per child. None of the identified T cell clones proved to be persistent microchimeric clones.

This TCR was recovered from a boy aged 5-17 years in good health. The specimen sequenced was blood. V gene TRBV28 combines with J gene TRBJ2-2; possibly TRBD2 for D (5 bases). The CDR3 nucleotides are TGTGCCAGCAGTTTCGGGGTTTCGAACACCGGGGAGCTGTTTTTT. The encoded protein is CASSFGVSNTGELFF.